Listed below are T cell receptor beta chains from one sample, sequenced in a study of beta chain features in type 1 diabetes. The data were produced by immunoSEQ multiplex PCR, yet TCRdb's version contains in-frame clones alone and is incomplete. The sample has approximately 150,000 clones; 13% are singletons. The sample was central memory CD4+ T cells from blood. The origin of the receptors is a man aged 18 to 29 with type 1 diabetes. CDR3s include the opening cysteine and the closing phenylalanine or tryptophan. D genes are given only for firm matches. Not every row has a clone size; where given, it reads once, few, many or a size class.

CASSARQGSGEQYF	TGTGCCAGCAGCGCTCGACAGGGTTCGGGAGAGCAGTACTTC	TRBD1	few	TRBJ2-7	TRBV9
CASSTGASGGDTQYF	TGTGCCAGCAGTACAGGGGCTAGCGGGGGAGATACGCAGTATTTT	TRBD2	many	TRBJ2-3	TRBV7-2
CATSRDREVSDTQYF	TGTGCCACCAGCAGAGATCGGGAAGTTTCAGATACGCAGTATTTT	-	few	TRBJ2-3	TRBV15
CASSPYRDDQPQHF	TGTGCCAGCTCACCCTACAGGGACGATCAGCCCCAGCATTTT	-	few	TRBJ1-5	TRBV18
CASSLGQSTDTQYF	TGTGCCAGCAGCCTAGGACAGAGCACAGATACGCAGTATTTT	-	few	TRBJ2-3	TRBV7-9
CASSPSSYEQYF	TGTGCCAGCTCACCATCCTCCTACGAGCAGTACTTC	-	-	TRBJ2-7	TRBV18
CASSLGRANSPLHF	TGTGCCAGCAGCTTAGGCAGGGCCAATTCACCCCTCCACTTT	-	few	TRBJ1-6	TRBV5-4
CATSRGFKLKDTEAFF	TGTGCCACCAGCAGAGGTTTCAAATTAAAGGACACTGAAGCTTTCTTT	-	few	TRBJ1-1	TRBV15
CASSAGTEPSEKLFF	TGCGCCAGCAGCGCCGGGACGGAGCCCTCTGAAAAACTGTTTTTT	-	few	TRBJ1-4	TRBV5-1
CAWSQGVSYGYTF	TGTGCCTGGTCCCAAGGGGTATCCTATGGCTACACCTTC	-	-	TRBJ1-2	TRBV30
CASSLEGGAIYEQYF	TGTGCCAGCAGCTTAGAGGGGGGCGCAATCTACGAGCAGTACTTC	-	few	TRBJ2-7	TRBV11-2
CASSSGTVWETQYF	TGTGCCAGCAGCTCCGGGACAGTTTGGGAGACCCAGTACTTC	TRBD1	-	TRBJ2-5	TRBV5-4
CASSDASGNTDTQYF	TGTGCCAGCAGTGATGCTAGCGGGAACACAGATACGCAGTATTTT	TRBD2	-	TRBJ2-3	TRBV2
CASSPLEAKNTEAFF	TGTGCCAGCTCACCCCTTGAGGCTAAGAACACTGAAGCTTTCTTT	-	-	TRBJ1-1	TRBV18
CASSPTSGVAQYF	TGTGCCAGCAGCCCGACTAGCGGGGTGGCCCAGTACTTC	TRBD2	-	TRBJ2-5	TRBV7-9
CASSSSAADSYGYTF	TGTGCCAGCAGCTCGTCGGCCGCTGATTCCTATGGCTACACCTTC	-	few	TRBJ1-2	TRBV7-9
CARSVGLAGDTQYF	TGTGCCCGCAGCGTAGGCCTAGCGGGGGATACGCAGTATTTT	TRBD2	-	TRBJ2-3	TRBV9
CASSPTGLETQYF	TGTGCTAGCAGCCCCACAGGGTTGGAGACCCAGTACTTC	-	-	TRBJ2-5	TRBV7-7
CASSQNRGIEAFF	TGTGCCAGCAGCCAAAACAGAGGTATTGAAGCTTTCTTT	-	-	TRBJ1-1	TRBV14
CASSSGGANYGYTF	TGTGCCAGCAGCAGCGGGGGAGCTAACTATGGCTACACCTTC	-	few	TRBJ1-2	TRBV6-6
CASSTGQGVYEQYF	TGTGCCAGCAGCACAGGACAGGGGGTCTACGAGCAGTACTTC	TRBD1	-	TRBJ2-7	TRBV9
CSVYGQEGRAEKLFF	TGCAGCGTTTACGGTCAGGAGGGGAGGGCTGAAAAACTGTTTTTT	-	many	TRBJ1-4	TRBV29-1
CASSLGRYAFGYTF	TGCGCCAGCAGCTTGGGCAGGTATGCGTTCGGCTACACCTTC	-	few	TRBJ1-2	TRBV5-1
CASSLAPQGARTEAFF	TGCGCCAGCAGCTTGGCCCCCCAGGGGGCGCGAACTGAAGCTTTCTTT	TRBD1	-	TRBJ1-1	TRBV5-1
CAWAVDTNTEAFF	TGTGCCTGGGCTGTGGATACGAACACTGAAGCTTTCTTT	-	-	TRBJ1-1	TRBV30
CASRPGLGTDTQYF	TGCGCCAGCAGGCCAGGGTTGGGCACAGATACGCAGTATTTT	-	many	TRBJ2-3	TRBV4-1
CAIGPGEGRETQYF	TGTGCCATCGGCCCCGGGGAGGGGAGAGAGACCCAGTACTTC	TRBD2	many	TRBJ2-5	TRBV10-3
CASSPGQGTQGYTF	TGTGCCAGCAGTCCCGGACAGGGTACGCAAGGCTACACCTTC	TRBD1	few	TRBJ1-2	TRBV6-5
CASSLWAGYGYTF	TGTGCCAGCAGCTTATGGGCGGGTTATGGCTACACCTTC	-	-	TRBJ1-2	TRBV11-3
CASSETGTLGEQFF	TGTGCCAGCAGTGAAACTGGCACTTTGGGTGAGCAGTTCTTC	-	many	TRBJ2-1	TRBV2
CASTPGTPGEQFF	TGCGCCAGCACCCCTGGGACGCCGGGAGAGCAGTTCTTC	-	-	TRBJ2-1	TRBV10-1
CASSQGALGEYNEQFF	TGCGCCAGCAGCCAAGGGGCCCTGGGAGAATACAATGAGCAGTTCTTC	-	few	TRBJ2-1	TRBV4-1